This TCR beta chain stems from a study of blood T cell repertoires in COVID-19. Repertoires were generated with immunoSEQ multiplex PCR, while TCRdb's copy carries only in-frame clones and drops some. The sample lists tens of thousands of clones; approximately 80% were seen once. From germline, CDR1 is KGHSH and CDR2 LQKENI. CDR3 length: 14 amino acids. V shed 2 bases and J 3 bases; nucleotides not matched to a gene: 3. The rearrangement links TRBV18 to TRBJ2-7; 8 positions agree with TRBD1. Specimen: peripheral blood. The receptor's source is a man older than 75 with active or convalescent COVID-19. DNA for the CDR3: TGTGCCAGCTCACCAGGGACAGGTAACTACGAGCAGTACTTC. Protein product: CASSPGTGNYEQYF.